Described below is a single TCR beta chain sequence and its context. CDR1 and CDR2 (germline): GTSNPN, SVGIG (reference sequence). This CDR3 contains 20 residues. Trimming cost V 3 bases and J 1 base; bases outside gene matches: 20. These data originate in a study of blood T cell repertoires in COVID-19. Only in-frame clones appear in the TCRdb table, and some are missing; sequencing was by immunoSEQ multiplex PCR. This sample yields around 270,000 clones, of which around 87% are seen a single time; around 2.5% belongs to the top ten. Sequenced input: peripheral blood. This chain joins TRBV30 and TRBJ1-1, with 10 nucleotides matching TRBD1. This clonotype was sampled from a woman aged 45-60 years with acute or convalescent COVID-19. The CDR3 spells CAWRGRGSVGTGARNTEAFF. DNA of the CDR3: TGTGCCTGGAGAGGGAGGGGATCAGTCGGGACAGGGGCCCGGAACACTGAAGCTTTCTTT. Based on the CDR3 plus reference TRBV30 and TRBJ1-1, the full variable domain is SQTIHQWPATLVQPVGSPLSLECTVEGTSNPNLYWYRQAAGRGLQLLFYSVGIGQISSEVPQNLSASRPQDRQFILSSKKLLLSDSGFYLCAWRGRGSVGTGARNTEAFFGQGTRLTVV.